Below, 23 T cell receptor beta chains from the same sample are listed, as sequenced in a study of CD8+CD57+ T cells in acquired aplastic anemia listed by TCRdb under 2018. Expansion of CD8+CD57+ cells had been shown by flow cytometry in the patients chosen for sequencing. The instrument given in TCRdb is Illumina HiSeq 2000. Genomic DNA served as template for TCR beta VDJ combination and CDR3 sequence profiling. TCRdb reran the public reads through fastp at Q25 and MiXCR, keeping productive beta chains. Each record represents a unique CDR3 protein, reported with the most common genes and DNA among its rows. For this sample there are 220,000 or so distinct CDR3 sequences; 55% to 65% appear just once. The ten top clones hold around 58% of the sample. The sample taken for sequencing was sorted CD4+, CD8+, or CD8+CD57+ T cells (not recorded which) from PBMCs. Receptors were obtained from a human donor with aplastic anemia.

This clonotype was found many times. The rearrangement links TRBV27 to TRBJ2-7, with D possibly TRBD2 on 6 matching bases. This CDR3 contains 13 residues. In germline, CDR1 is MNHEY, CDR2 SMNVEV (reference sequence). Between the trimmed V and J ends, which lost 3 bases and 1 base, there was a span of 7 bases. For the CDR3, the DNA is TGTGCCAGCAGTTTTCGGGGGTCCTACGAGCAGTACTTC. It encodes CASSFRGSYEQYF.

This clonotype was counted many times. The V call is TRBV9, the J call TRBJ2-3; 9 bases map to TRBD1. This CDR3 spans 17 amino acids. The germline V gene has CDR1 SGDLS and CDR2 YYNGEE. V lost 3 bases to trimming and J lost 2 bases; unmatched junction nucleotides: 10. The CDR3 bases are TGTGCCAGCAGCGACCACCCCGGGACAGGGAACACAGATACGCAGTATTTT. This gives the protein CASSDHPGTGNTDTQYF.

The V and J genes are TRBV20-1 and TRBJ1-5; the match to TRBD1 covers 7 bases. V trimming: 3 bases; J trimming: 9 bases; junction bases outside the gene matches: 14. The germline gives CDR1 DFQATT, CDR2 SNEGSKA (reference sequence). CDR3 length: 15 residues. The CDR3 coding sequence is TGCAGTGCTAGGGCCGGACAGGCGGCGGGTCTGCCCCAGCATTTT. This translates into CSARAGQAAGLPQHF.

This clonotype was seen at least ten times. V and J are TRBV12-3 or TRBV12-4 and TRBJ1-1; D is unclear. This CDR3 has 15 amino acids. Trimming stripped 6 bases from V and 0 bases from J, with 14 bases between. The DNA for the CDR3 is TGTGCCAGCAGCCCGAGTTCGGGCTTGAACACTGAAGCTTTCTTT. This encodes CASSPSSGLNTEAFF.

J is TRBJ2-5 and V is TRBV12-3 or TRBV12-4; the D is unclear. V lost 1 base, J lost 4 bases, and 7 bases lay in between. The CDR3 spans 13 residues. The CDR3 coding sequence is TGTGCCAGCAGTTTAGGGAGTTCAGAGACCCAGTACTTC. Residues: CASSLGSSETQYF.

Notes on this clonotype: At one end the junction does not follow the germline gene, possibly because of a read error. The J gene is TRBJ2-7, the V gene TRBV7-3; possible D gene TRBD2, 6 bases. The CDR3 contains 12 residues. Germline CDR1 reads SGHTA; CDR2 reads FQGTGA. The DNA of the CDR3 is TGTGCCAGCAGCTCTTTGGACTACGGGCAGTACTTC. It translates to CASSSLDYGQYF.

This CDR3 reads CSLISGGPSYEQYF. The CDR3 DNA is TGCAGCTTGATTAGCGGGGGGCCTTCCTACGAGCAGTACTTC. The genes are TRBV20-1 and TRBJ2-7; 10 bases are a match to TRBD2. Germline V gene sequence: CDR1 DFQATT, CDR2 SNEGSKA (reference sequence). This CDR3 is 14 amino acids long.

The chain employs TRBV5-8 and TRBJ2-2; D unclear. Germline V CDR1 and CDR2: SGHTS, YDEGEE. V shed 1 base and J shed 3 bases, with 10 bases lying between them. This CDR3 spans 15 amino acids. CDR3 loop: CASSLFRGDTGELFF. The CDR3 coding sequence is TGTGCCAGCAGCTTGTTTCGCGGCGACACCGGGGAGCTGTTTTTT.

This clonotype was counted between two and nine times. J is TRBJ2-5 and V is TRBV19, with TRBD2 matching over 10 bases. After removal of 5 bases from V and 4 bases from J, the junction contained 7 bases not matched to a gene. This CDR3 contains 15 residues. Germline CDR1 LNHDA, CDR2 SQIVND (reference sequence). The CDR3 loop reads CASSSGLAGVETQYF. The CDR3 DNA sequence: TGTGCCAGTAGTTCCGGTCTAGCGGGAGTAGAGACCCAGTACTTC.

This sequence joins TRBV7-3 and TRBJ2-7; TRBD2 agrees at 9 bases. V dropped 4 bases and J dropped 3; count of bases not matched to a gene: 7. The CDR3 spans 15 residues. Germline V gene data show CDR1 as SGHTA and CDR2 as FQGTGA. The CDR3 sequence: CASSSGGGASYEQYF. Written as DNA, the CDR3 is TGTGCCAGCAGCTCGGGCGGGGGGGCGAGCTACGAGCAGTACTTC. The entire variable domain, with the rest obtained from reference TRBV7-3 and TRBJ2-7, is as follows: GAGVSQTPSNKVTEKGKYVELRCDPISGHTALYWYRQSLGQGPEFLIYFQGTGAADDSGLPNDRFFAVRPEGSVSTLKIQRTERGDSAVYLCASSSGGGASYEQYFGPGTRLTVT.

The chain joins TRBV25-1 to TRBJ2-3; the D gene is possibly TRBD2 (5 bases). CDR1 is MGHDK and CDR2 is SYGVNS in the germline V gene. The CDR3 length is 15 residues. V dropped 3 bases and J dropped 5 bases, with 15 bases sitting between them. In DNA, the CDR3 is TGTGCCAGCAGTGATCCCCTGGGAGTGCGAGATACGCAGTATTTT. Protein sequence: CASSDPLGVRDTQYF.

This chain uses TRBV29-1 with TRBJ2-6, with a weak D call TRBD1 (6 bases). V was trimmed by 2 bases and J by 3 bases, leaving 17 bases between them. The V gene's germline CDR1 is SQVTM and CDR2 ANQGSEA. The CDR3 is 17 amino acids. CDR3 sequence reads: CSVERLTGLNGANVLTF. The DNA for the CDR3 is TGCAGCGTTGAACGACTGACAGGCCTGAATGGGGCCAACGTCCTGACTTTC.

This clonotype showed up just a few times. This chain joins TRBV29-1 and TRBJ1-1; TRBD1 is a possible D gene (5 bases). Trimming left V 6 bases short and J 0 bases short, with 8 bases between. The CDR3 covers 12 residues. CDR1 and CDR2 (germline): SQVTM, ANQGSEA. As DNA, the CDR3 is TGCAGCGTAAGACAGATGAACACTGAAGCTTTCTTT. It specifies CSVRQMNTEAFF.

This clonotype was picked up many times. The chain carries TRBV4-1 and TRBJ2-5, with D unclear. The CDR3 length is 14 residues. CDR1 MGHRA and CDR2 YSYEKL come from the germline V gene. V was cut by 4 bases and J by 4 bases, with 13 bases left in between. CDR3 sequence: CASSPLLGSETQYF. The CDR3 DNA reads TGCGCCAGCAGCCCTTTACTGGGGTCAGAGACCCAGTACTTC.

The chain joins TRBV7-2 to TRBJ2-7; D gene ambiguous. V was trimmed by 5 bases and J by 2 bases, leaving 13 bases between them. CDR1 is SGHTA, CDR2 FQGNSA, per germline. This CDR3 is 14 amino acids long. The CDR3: CASSHPPRAYEQYF. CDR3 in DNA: TGTGCCAGCAGCCATCCCCCCCGGGCCTACGAGCAGTACTTC.

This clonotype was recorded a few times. This CDR3 is CASSSRFTEQFF. CDR3 DNA sequence: TGTGCCAGCAGCTCAAGATTTACTGAGCAGTTCTTC. The rearrangement links TRBV7-2 to TRBJ2-1; D is unclear. The CDR3 totals 12 residues. V was shortened by 4 bases and J by 9 bases, with 10 bases between the two germline ends. Germline CDR1 SGHTA, CDR2 FQGNSA.

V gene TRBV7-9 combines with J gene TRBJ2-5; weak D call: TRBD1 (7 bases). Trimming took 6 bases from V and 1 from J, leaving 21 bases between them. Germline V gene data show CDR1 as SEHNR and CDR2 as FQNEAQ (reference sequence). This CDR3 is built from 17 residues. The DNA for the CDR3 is TGTGCCAGCAGTGGGGGGCACGACAGGGAGGTCCAAGAGACCCAGTACTTC. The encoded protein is CASSGGHDREVQETQYF. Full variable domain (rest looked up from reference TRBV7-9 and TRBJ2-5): DTGVSQNPRHKITKRGQNVTFRCDPISEHNRLYWYRQTLGQGPEFLTYFQNEAQLEKSRLLSDRFSAERPKGSFSTLEIQRTEQGDSAMYLCASSGGHDREVQETQYFGPGTRLLVL.

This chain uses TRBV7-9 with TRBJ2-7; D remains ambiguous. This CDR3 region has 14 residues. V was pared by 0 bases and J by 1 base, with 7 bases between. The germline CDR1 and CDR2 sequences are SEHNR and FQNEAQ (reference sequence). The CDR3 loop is CASSLALTSYEQYF. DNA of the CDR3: TGTGCCAGCAGCTTAGCGCTAACGTCCTACGAGCAGTACTTC.

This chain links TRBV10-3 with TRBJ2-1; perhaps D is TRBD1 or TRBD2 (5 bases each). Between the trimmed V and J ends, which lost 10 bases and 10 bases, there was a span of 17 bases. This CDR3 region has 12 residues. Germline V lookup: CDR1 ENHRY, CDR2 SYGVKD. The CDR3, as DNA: TGTGCCACAGGTCCCGAGGGGCTAGAGCAGTTCTTC. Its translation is CATGPEGLEQFF.

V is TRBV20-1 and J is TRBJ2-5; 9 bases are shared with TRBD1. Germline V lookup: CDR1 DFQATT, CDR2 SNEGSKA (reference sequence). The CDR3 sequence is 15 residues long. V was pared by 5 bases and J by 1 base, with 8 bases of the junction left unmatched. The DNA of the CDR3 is TGCAGTGCTCCTCCTCAGGACAGGGGCCAAGAGACCCAGTACTTC. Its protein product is CSAPPQDRGQETQYF.

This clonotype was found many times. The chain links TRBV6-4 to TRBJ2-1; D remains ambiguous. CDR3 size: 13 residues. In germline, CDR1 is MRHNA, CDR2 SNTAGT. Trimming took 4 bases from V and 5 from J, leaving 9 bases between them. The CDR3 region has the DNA TGTGCCAGCAGTGGGACGGATAACAATGAGCAGTTCTTC. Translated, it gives CASSGTDNNEQFF.

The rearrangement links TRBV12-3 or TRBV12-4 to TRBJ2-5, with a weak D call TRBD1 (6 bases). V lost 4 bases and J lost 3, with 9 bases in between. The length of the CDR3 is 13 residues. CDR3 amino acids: CASSSGQKETQYF. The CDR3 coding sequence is TGTGCCAGCAGTTCAGGACAGAAAGAGACCCAGTACTTC.

The CDR3 loop is CASSLRWTTYEQYF. CDR3 nucleotides: TGCGCCAGCAGCTTGAGGTGGACGACCTACGAGCAGTACTTC. The chain combines TRBV5-1 with TRBJ2-7; D gene unclear. CDR1 is SGHRS, CDR2 YFSETQ, per germline. V was trimmed by 1 base and J by 2 bases, leaving 10 bases between them. CDR3 size: 14 residues.